These 26 T cell receptor beta chains were sequenced from one sample in a study of control samples from healthy donors and cancer patients. Sequenced by immunoSEQ multiplex PCR; TCRdb stores in-frame clones only, minus some. This table has 150,000 to 200,000 clones, about 93% appearing once. The sample taken for sequencing was blood. All receptors come from a woman aged 55 to 70 in good health.

This clone has just a few counts. The V gene is TRBV7-9, the J gene TRBJ2-1; TRBD1 matches at 7 bases. From germline, CDR1 is SEHNR and CDR2 FQNEAQ (reference sequence). V lost 7 bases to trimming and J lost 8 bases; unmatched junction nucleotides: 14. The CDR3 totals 15 residues. CDR3 sequence reads: CASNRPGQKSDEQFF. CDR3 DNA sequence: TGTGCCAGCAACCGCCCGGGACAGAAATCGGATGAGCAGTTCTTC.

V gene TRBV5-5 combines with J gene TRBJ2-5, with 7 bases fitting TRBD2. Trimming took 4 bases from V and 4 from J; bases not matched to a gene: 13. Germline V gene data show CDR1 as SGHKS and CDR2 as YYEKEE (reference sequence). The CDR3 contains 16 residues. CDR3 coding DNA: TGTGCCAGCAGCCTCCACCGGGACTCGGGAGGAGAGACCCAGTACTTC. It codes for CASSLHRDSGGETQYF.

Remarks on this clone: Distinct nucleotide sequences in the sample also encode this CDR3. The chain carries TRBV10-3 and TRBJ1-4; D is unresolved. Germline V gene data show CDR1 as ENHRY and CDR2 as SYGVKD. The CDR3 runs to 13 residues. V gave up 7 bases and J gave up 7 bases, with 13 bases separating them. This CDR3 is CAINSGIGEKLFF. Written as DNA, the CDR3 is TGTGCCATCAATTCGGGGATTGGTGAAAAACTGTTTTTT.

This chain links TRBV7-9 with TRBJ1-3; D uncertain. The germline CDR1 and CDR2 sequences are SEHNR and FQNEAQ (reference sequence). The CDR3 loop spans 16 amino acids. Trimming stripped 3 bases from V and 2 bases from J, with 14 bases between. The CDR3 here is CASSFLYPGTGNTIYF. The CDR3 DNA is TGTGCCAGCAGCTTCCTGTACCCGGGAACTGGAAACACCATATATTTT. Supplemented by reference TRBV7-9 and TRBJ1-3, the full variable domain reads DTGVSQNPRHKITKRGQNVTFRCDPISEHNRLYWYRQTLGQGPEFLTYFQNEAQLEKSRLLSDRFSAERPKGSFSTLEIQRTEQGDSAMYLCASSFLYPGTGNTIYFGEGSWLTVV.

This rearrangement joins TRBV5-8 to TRBJ2-3; 9 positions match TRBD1. Germline CDR1 SGHTS, CDR2 YDEGEE. The CDR3 has 16 residues. The J segment lost 0 bases and the V segment lost 4 bases, leaving 6 bases of the junction unmatched. DNA of the CDR3: TGTGCCAGCAGCGGGGGGACAGGGAAAAGCACAGATACGCAGTATTTT. This codes for CASSGGTGKSTDTQYF.

In its sample, this clone was seen a few times. The chain recombines TRBV18 with TRBJ1-1; unclear D gene. The CDR3 length is 14 residues. With 2 bases removed from V and 1 base from J, the gap between germline ends came to 8 bases. CDR1 is KGHSH and CDR2 is LQKENI in the germline V gene. The CDR3 sequence: CASSPSSGNTEAFF. The CDR3, as DNA: TGTGCCAGCTCACCATCCTCCGGGAACACTGAAGCTTTCTTT.

V gene TRBV6-1 combines with J gene TRBJ1-2; no reliable D call. Germline V gives CDR1 MNHNS, CDR2 SASEGT. V lost 11 bases, J lost 5 bases, and 12 bases lay in between. This CDR3 is 11 amino acids long. The CDR3 DNA is TGTGCCGGAAAAGCGTTTTATGGCTACACCTTC. It is translated as CAGKAFYGYTF.

This clone occurred a few times. The chain uses TRBV19 and TRBJ1-2; D ambiguous. This CDR3 is built from 12 residues. The V gene's germline CDR1 is LNHDA and CDR2 SQIVND (reference sequence). V gave up 3 bases and J gave up 5 bases, with 7 bases separating them. The CDR3 protein is CASSILGYGYTF. The CDR3 nucleotides read TGTGCCAGTAGTATCCTAGGATATGGCTACACCTTC.

The chain has TRBV15 and TRBJ1-6, with D perhaps matching TRBD1 (6 bases). Germline V gene sequence: CDR1 LNHNV, CDR2 YYDKDF (reference sequence). This CDR3 is 16 amino acids long. V was clipped by 5 bases and J by 2 bases, with 13 bases between them. CDR3 residues: CATSPRRGAYNSPLHF. CDR3 bases: TGTGCCACCAGCCCCCGAAGGGGGGCCTATAATTCACCCCTCCACTTT.

The chain recombines TRBV7-9 with TRBJ2-3, with 10 bases matching TRBD1. The CDR3 sequence is 14 residues long. J was trimmed by 5 bases and V by 5 bases; bases with no gene match: 4. Germline V gene sequence: CDR1 SEHNR, CDR2 FQNEAQ (reference sequence). The CDR3 coding sequence is TGTGCCAGCAGCCGACAGGGGGCTGGAGATACGCAGTATTTT. This gives the protein CASSRQGAGDTQYF. The full variable domain, completed using reference TRBV7-9 and TRBJ2-3, is DTGVSQNPRHKITKRGQNVTFRCDPISEHNRLYWYRQTLGQGPEFLTYFQNEAQLEKSRLLSDRFSAERPKGSFSTLEIQRTEQGDSAMYLCASSRQGAGDTQYFGPGTRLTVL.

The rearrangement uses TRBV5-4 and TRBJ2-4; D call uncertain. Trimming removed 0 bases at V and 1 base at J, with 5 bases between. The CDR3 length is 14 residues. Germline assignment: CDR1 SGHNT and CDR2 YYREEE (reference sequence). The CDR3 region is CASSLGAAKNIQYF. The CDR3 nucleotides read TGTGCCAGCAGCTTGGGTGCGGCCAAAAACATTCAGTACTTC.

The rearrangement links TRBV18 to TRBJ2-7; D not resolved. The CDR3 runs to 13 residues. The germline V gene encodes CDR1 KGHSH and CDR2 LQKENI. Trimming took 0 bases from V and 5 from J, leaving 8 bases between them. CDR3 loop: CASSPPGINEQYF. CDR3 DNA: TGTGCCAGCTCACCACCGGGGATAAACGAGCAGTACTTC.

CDR3 bases: TGTGCCAGCAGTCGGGGGGGCGCGAACACCGGGGAGCTGTTTTTT. This sequence encodes CASSRGGANTGELFF. This chain joins TRBV27 and TRBJ2-2; 8 nucleotides line up with TRBD2. The CDR3 is 15 residues long. The V gene end was trimmed by 5 bases and the J gene end by 0 bases; junction bases not matched to a gene: 2. Germline V gene sequence: CDR1 MNHEY, CDR2 SMNVEV (reference sequence).

This chain uses TRBV4-3 with TRBJ1-2; a possible D gene is TRBD1 (6 bases). The length of the CDR3 is 15 residues. Germline values: CDR1 LGHNA, CDR2 YSLEER. V was shortened by 0 bases and J by 8 bases, with 16 bases between the two germline ends. CDR3 nucleotides: TGCGCCAGCAGCCAAGATGGGACATTTCTCGGCGGCTACACCTTC. Amino acids: CASSQDGTFLGGYTF.

The chain recombines TRBV6-5 with TRBJ1-1, with D perhaps matching TRBD1 (5 bases). Trimming removed 8 bases from V and 4 bases from J, with 14 bases in between. The CDR3 length is 13 residues. The germline V gene encodes CDR1 MNHEY and CDR2 SVGAGI. Written as DNA, the CDR3 is TGTGCCAGCGGGGCCCAAGGGTTCACTGAAGCTTTCTTT. This sequence encodes CASGAQGFTEAFF.

The V call is TRBV3-1 (or the pseudogene TRBV3-2), the J call TRBJ1-2; TRBD1 is a possible D gene (6 bases). From germline, CDR1 is LGHDT and CDR2 YNNKEL (reference sequence). V lost 2 bases to trimming and J lost 4 bases, with 8 bases between them. The CDR3 totals 13 residues. The CDR3 DNA is TGTGCCAGCAGCCAATCAGGGGCCTATGGCTACACCTTC. It encodes CASSQSGAYGYTF.

This rearrangement joins TRBV2 to TRBJ2-5; D is ambiguous. V was clipped by 7 bases and J by 4 bases, with 16 bases between them. CDR1 SNHLY and CDR2 FYNNEI come from the germline V gene. The CDR3 is 14 amino acids. The CDR3 loop is CASTREVLGETQYF. CDR3 DNA sequence: TGTGCCAGCACCCGCGAGGTGTTGGGAGAGACCCAGTACTTC.

J is TRBJ1-2 and V is TRBV3-1 (or the pseudogene TRBV3-2); unclear D gene. Germline values: CDR1 LGHDT, CDR2 YNNKEL (reference sequence). The ends were cut back, 3 bases at V and 5 bases at J, with 7 bases in the middle. The CDR3 has 12 amino acids. Here the CDR3 reads CASSHDGYGYTF. CDR3 DNA: TGTGCCAGCAGCCACGATGGGTATGGCTACACCTTC.

The chain uses TRBV4-3 and TRBJ1-1; D is unresolved. Per the germline V gene, CDR1 is LGHNA and CDR2 is YSLEER. V was pared by 0 bases and J by 0 bases, with 14 bases between. This CDR3 is 17 amino acids long. This CDR3 reads CASSQENGGWMNTEAFF. The DNA for the CDR3 is TGCGCCAGCAGCCAAGAGAACGGCGGATGGATGAACACTGAAGCTTTCTTT.

This clone has more than one count but fewer than ten. The CDR3 sequence is CASSSPVAGTIGTEAFF. CDR3 DNA sequence: TGTGCCAGCAGTTCGCCTGTCGCAGGGACCATCGGCACTGAAGCTTTCTTT. The genes are TRBV6-2 or TRBV6-3 and TRBJ1-1; maybe TRBD1 (5 bases). Trimming pared 4 bases from V and 4 bases from J, leaving 22 bases between. CDR1 is MNHEY and CDR2 is SVGEGT in the germline V gene. The CDR3 length is 17 residues.

To note about this clone: The junction departs from the called germline gene at one end, perhaps through a read error. The chain recombines TRBV2 with TRBJ1-3; 7 bases match TRBD1. Germline-derived CDR1 and CDR2 are SNHLY and FYNNEI. The CDR3 consists of 14 residues. The chain's CDR3 is CAGREGQILNTIYF. DNA for the CDR3: TGTGCCGGCAGGGAGGGACAGATTCTAAACACCATATATTTT.

The CDR3 loop reads CASSLSGGFSGYTF. CDR3 DNA sequence: TGTGCCAGCAGCTTATCAGGGGGCTTTAGTGGCTACACCTTC. The chain carries TRBV5-4 and TRBJ1-2; 8 nucleotides agree with TRBD1. The germline V gene has CDR1 SGHNT and CDR2 YYREEE (reference sequence). The junction had 7 bases not matched to a gene; V was cut back by 2 bases and J by 7 bases. The CDR3 contains 14 residues.

The rearrangement uses TRBV4-3 and TRBJ2-7; D remains ambiguous. Germline loops: CDR1 LGHNA, CDR2 YSLEER. V shed 0 bases and J shed 3 bases, with 12 bases lying between them. The CDR3 runs to 15 residues. The CDR3 region has the DNA TGCGCCAGCAGCCAAGATCGGGCAGTAGTCTACGAGCAGTACTTC. Translated: CASSQDRAVVYEQYF.

V is TRBV3-1 (or the pseudogene TRBV3-2) and J is TRBJ2-1; D perhaps matches TRBD1 (5 bases). This CDR3 spans 17 amino acids. Trimming took 4 bases from V and 8 from J, leaving 24 bases between them. Germline V gives CDR1 LGHDT, CDR2 YNNKEL (reference sequence). The CDR3 spells CASSRVLVGPAADEQFF. The CDR3, as DNA: TGTGCCAGCAGCCGGGTCTTGGTGGGGCCTGCTGCGGATGAGCAGTTCTTC.

The chain combines TRBV6-5 with TRBJ1-2, with D possibly being TRBD1 (5 bases). The CDR3 loop spans 14 amino acids. The V gene's germline CDR1 is MNHEY and CDR2 SVGAGI. V shed 4 bases and J shed 8 bases, with 17 bases lying between them. CDR3 DNA sequence: TGTGCCAGCAGTTCGGGGCTTTCGGCGAGGGGCTACACCTTC. Amino acids: CASSSGLSARGYTF.

The V and J genes are TRBV7-2 and TRBJ2-5; 9 nucleotides agree with TRBD2. The junction had 20 bases not matched to a gene; V was cut back by 5 bases and J by 4 bases. The CDR3 consists of 19 residues. The germline CDR1 and CDR2 sequences are SGHTA and FQGNSA. CDR3 DNA sequence: TGTGCCAGCAGCCAAGGACTATTGGCGGGGGGGCAAGTGTCAGAGACCCAGTACTTC. It specifies CASSQGLLAGGQVSETQYF.